A single sample gave rise to the 9 T cell receptor beta chains below, sequenced in a study of T cell changes during pregnancy in multiple sclerosis. Sequencing was performed with immunoSEQ multiplex PCR; in TCRdb, only in-frame clones are kept and a portion is missing. The repertoire holds 40,000 to 60,000 clones, with 80% to 95% as singletons. Sequencing used CD8+ T cells from peripheral blood mononuclear cells, obtained in the second trimester of pregnancy. These receptors originate from a female donor with multiple sclerosis, enrolled in a pregnancy study.

This chain joins TRBV5-1 and TRBJ2-1; 11 bases are a match to TRBD2. J gave up 8 bases and V 0 bases, and 7 bases lay outside the gene matches. This CDR3 has 16 amino acids. Germline V gene lookup returns CDR1 SGHRS and CDR2 YFSETQ. CDR3 nucleotides: TGCGCCAGCAGCTTGGCGGCTAGCGGGGGGTGGTATGAGCAGTTCTTC. Amino acids: CASSLAASGGWYEQFF. The entire variable domain, with the rest obtained from reference TRBV5-1 and TRBJ2-1, is as follows: KAGVTQTPRYLIKTRGQQVTLSCSPISGHRSVSWYQQTPGQGLQFLFEYFSETQRNKGNFPGRFSGRQFSNSRSEMNVSTLELGDSALYLCASSLAASGGWYEQFFGPGTRLTVL.

This sequence joins TRBV7-9 and TRBJ2-7, with 10 bases fitting TRBD1. The CDR3 is 13 residues long. V was pared by 3 bases and J by 7 bases, with 3 bases of the junction left unmatched. Germline CDR1 and CDR2: SEHNR and FQNEAQ (reference sequence). The CDR3 bases are TGTGCCAGCAGCTTCCCGGGACAGGGGGAGCAGTACTTC. It is translated as CASSFPGQGEQYF.

The chain combines TRBV4-1 with TRBJ2-7; no definite D call. This CDR3 is built from 11 residues. Germline V gene lookup returns CDR1 MGHRA and CDR2 YSYEKL. The V end lost 1 base, the J end lost 8 bases, and 6 bases lay between the germline ends. CDR3 loop: CASSQGFKQYF. The DNA for the CDR3 is TGCGCCAGCAGCCAAGGTTTCAAGCAGTACTTC.

The chain couples TRBV6-4 to TRBJ1-1; no firm D call. With 3 bases removed from V and 5 bases from J, the gap between germline ends came to 10 bases. CDR3 length: 13 residues. The V gene's germline CDR1 is MRHNA and CDR2 SNTAGT. DNA of the CDR3: TGTGCCAGCAGTGAACTGAGAGGGACTGAAGCTTTCTTT. Its protein product is CASSELRGTEAFF.

The rearrangement joins TRBV5-6 to TRBJ2-2; D gene uncertain. There are 12 residues in the CDR3. Germline CDR1 SGHDT, CDR2 YYEEEE. Trimming shortened V by 4 bases and J by 1 base, and 2 bases separated the two germline ends. Here the CDR3 DNA reads TGTGCCAGCAGCCTGAACACCGGGGAGCTGTTTTTT. It translates to CASSLNTGELFF.

The chain links TRBV11-2 to TRBJ2-3; 7 bases are shared with TRBD2. The CDR3 totals 15 residues. V shed 5 bases and J 2 bases; nucleotides not matched to a gene: 7. The germline V gene has CDR1 SGHAT and CDR2 FQNNGV. The CDR3 region has the DNA TGTGCCAGCAGCCCGTCGGGAGGATTCACAGATACGCAGTATTTT. The encoded protein is CASSPSGGFTDTQYF.

J is TRBJ1-6 and V is TRBV6-6; perhaps TRBD1 as D (5 bases). The CDR3 totals 15 residues. In germline, CDR1 is MNHNY, CDR2 SVGAGI (reference sequence). The V gene lost 2 bases and the J gene lost 9 bases, with 14 bases spanning the gap. CDR3 DNA sequence: TGTGCCAGCAGTTACCCTGATGGGACTCTTTCACCCCTCCACTTT. This sequence encodes CASSYPDGTLSPLHF.

This sequence joins TRBV5-5 and TRBJ1-5, with D possibly TRBD1 on 5 matching bases. Germline V gene sequence: CDR1 SGHKS, CDR2 YYEKEE (reference sequence). Trimming cost V 0 bases and J 5 bases, with 9 bases left between them. CDR3 length: 14 residues. CDR3 sequence reads: CASSLGQKYQPQHF. CDR3 bases: TGTGCCAGCAGCTTGGGACAGAAATATCAGCCCCAGCATTTT.

V and J are TRBV11-2 and TRBJ1-2; 11 bases fit TRBD1. The CDR3 contains 16 residues. V was clipped by 3 bases and J by 6 bases; unmatched bases: 9. The germline V gene encodes CDR1 SGHAT and CDR2 FQNNGV. The CDR3 DNA is TGTGCCAGCAGCTTTGGGACAGGGGGATTGCTGGATGGCTACACCTTC. It is translated as CASSFGTGGLLDGYTF.